This T cell receptor beta chain was captured in a study of circulating and synovial CD4+ cells in juvenile arthritis. The CDR3 sequence is 16 residues long. CDR1 is LNHDA, CDR2 SQIVND, per germline (reference sequence). V lost 4 bases to trimming and J lost 7 bases, with 20 bases between them. TCRdb's copy holds only in-frame clones and misses some; the assay was immunoSEQ multiplex PCR. The sample yields about 34,000 clones, roughly 96% seen once. This clone appeared a single time. Its antigen is not identified. Study-level results: Bulk blood CD4 samples held at least an order of magnitude more or fewer genomes than CPL. Circulating pathogenic-like and bulk T cells looked alike by Vbeta family usage. These blood cells shared more CDR3 sequences with synovium than bulk blood. Bulk blood CD4 repertoires were more diverse than these.

Sequenced input: CD4+ T cells from blood. V usage is TRBV19 and J usage is TRBJ1-5, with TRBD1 as a possible D gene (6 bases). The TCR comes from a human donor with juvenile idiopathic arthritis. The CDR3 coding sequence is TGTGCCAGTAGTACCGCGGGGGGGGCGAAAGGCCAGCCCCAGCATTTT. Amino acids: CASSTAGGAKGQPQHF.